These 14 T cell receptor beta chains were sequenced from one sample in a study of OX40 agonist ivuxolimab in advanced cancers. Using immunoSEQ multiplex PCR, the repertoire was profiled, and TCRdb retains in-frame clones only, with some absent. The sample lists fewer than 90,000 clones, roughly 88% seen once, with 0.76% in the top ten. Sequenced here: CD4+ or CD8+ T cells sorted from blood, sampled in a trial of the OX40 agonist ivuxolimab. The receptors shown here come from an adult with an advanced solid tumor such as melanoma, head and neck, liver or kidney cancer.

The chain links TRBV19 to TRBJ2-1, with TRBD1 identical over 9 bases. The CDR3 spans 17 residues. V lost 5 bases, J lost 2 bases, and 10 bases stayed unmatched. Per germline, CDR1 LNHDA and CDR2 SQIVND (reference sequence). The CDR3 spells CASSLGTGYLTYNEQFF. DNA for the CDR3: TGTGCCAGTAGTCTAGGGACAGGGTACCTTACCTACAATGAGCAGTTCTTC.

This clone has just a few counts. The chain employs TRBV11-3 and TRBJ2-1, with 7 bases lining up with TRBD2. V lost 1 base, J lost 7 bases, and 7 bases stayed unmatched. CDR3 length: 15 amino acids. Germline V gene data show CDR1 as SGHNT and CDR2 as YENEEA. The DNA of the CDR3 is TGTGCCAGCAGCTTAGGGGGTAGCGGGTGGAATGAGCAGTTCTTC. It is translated as CASSLGGSGWNEQFF.

The V and J genes are TRBV5-1 and TRBJ1-3; D might be TRBD1 (6 bases). The germline CDR1 and CDR2 sequences are SGHRS and YFSETQ. Trimming left V 0 bases short and J 4 bases short, with 14 bases between. The CDR3 covers 16 residues. CDR3 loop: CASSLEGRGSGNTIYF. DNA of the CDR3: TGCGCCAGCAGCTTGGAGGGTAGGGGGTCCGGAAACACCATATATTTT.

The rearrangement uses TRBV10-3 and TRBJ1-1; D might be TRBD1 (6 bases). CDR1 and CDR2 (germline): ENHRY, SYGVKD. This CDR3 is built from 14 residues. The V end lost 5 bases, the J end lost 3 bases, and 13 bases lay between the germline ends. The DNA of the CDR3 is TGTGCCATCAGTTTTGGACAGCGAGACACTGAAGCTTTCTTT. It encodes CAISFGQRDTEAFF.

The CDR3 loop is CATSRDSGLTDTQYF. CDR3 coding DNA: TGTGCCACCAGCAGAGATTCGGGACTTACAGATACGCAGTATTTT. The chain has TRBV15 and TRBJ2-3, with D perhaps TRBD2 (6 bases). This CDR3 has 15 amino acids. Germline lookup yields CDR1 LNHNV and CDR2 YYDKDF (reference sequence). V lost 0 bases and J lost 3, with 10 bases in between.

V usage is TRBV28 and J usage is TRBJ1-1; D unclear. This CDR3 is built from 14 residues. With 5 bases removed from V and 2 bases from J, the gap between germline ends came to 12 bases. Germline values: CDR1 MDHEN, CDR2 SYDVKM. The CDR3 region is CASSPLSQNTEAFF. CDR3 coding DNA: TGTGCCAGCAGTCCCCTATCACAAAACACTGAAGCTTTCTTT.

The V call is TRBV7-9, the J call TRBJ2-2, with unresolved D. The CDR3 is 13 amino acids. Germline V gene data show CDR1 as SEHNR and CDR2 as FQNEAQ (reference sequence). Trimming left V 8 bases short and J 1 base short, with 8 bases between. The CDR3 region has the DNA TGTGCCAGCGGTACTCAGAACACCGGGGAGCTGTTTTTT. This sequence encodes CASGTQNTGELFF. Filled out from reference TRBV7-9 and TRBJ2-2, the complete variable domain reads DTGVSQNPRHKITKRGQNVTFRCDPISEHNRLYWYRQTLGQGPEFLTYFQNEAQLEKSRLLSDRFSAERPKGSFSTLEIQRTEQGDSAMYLCASGTQNTGELFFGEGSRLTVL.

The chain joins TRBV5-6 to TRBJ1-4; TRBD1 aligns across 7 bases. Germline V gene lookup returns CDR1 SGHDT and CDR2 YYEEEE. J was trimmed by 2 bases and V by 0 bases; bases with no gene match: 7. The CDR3 length is 17 residues. CDR3 bases: TGTGCCAGCAGCTTGGGGAGACAGGGTATTACTAATGAAAAACTGTTTTTT. This encodes CASSLGRQGITNEKLFF.

The V gene is TRBV19, the J gene TRBJ2-1; D unresolved. CDR1 is LNHDA and CDR2 is SQIVND in the germline V gene (reference sequence). CDR3 length: 15 amino acids. Trimming pared 3 bases from V and 0 bases from J, leaving 9 bases between. DNA of the CDR3: TGTGCCAGTAGTATTCGGGTAAGCTCCTACAATGAGCAGTTCTTC. This codes for CASSIRVSSYNEQFF.

This sequence joins TRBV5-6 and TRBJ2-5; D remains unclear. The V end lost 1 base, the J end lost 2 bases, and 3 bases lay between the germline ends. The germline V gene encodes CDR1 SGHDT and CDR2 YYEEEE. The CDR3 extends over 12 amino acids. CDR3 sequence reads: CASSLLQETQYF. CDR3 sequence (DNA): TGTGCCAGCAGCTTGCTTCAAGAGACCCAGTACTTC.

This clone is a singleton in its sample. This rearrangement joins TRBV2 to TRBJ2-1; 16 bases line up with TRBD2. V was pared by 6 bases and J by 8 bases, with 1 base of the junction left unmatched. From germline, CDR1 is SNHLY and CDR2 FYNNEI. The CDR3 consists of 14 residues. For the CDR3, the DNA is TGTGCCAGCAGGGGACTAGCGGGAGGGGATGAGCAGTTCTTC. This translates into CASRGLAGGDEQFF.

V usage is TRBV18 and J usage is TRBJ2-7; D is undetermined. This CDR3 has 12 amino acids. With 3 bases removed from V and 3 bases from J, the gap between germline ends came to 6 bases. CDR1 KGHSH and CDR2 LQKENI come from the germline V gene. CDR3 region: CASSPNSYEQYF. The DNA for the CDR3 is TGTGCCAGCTCACCCAACAGCTACGAGCAGTACTTC.

The chain uses TRBV6-6 and TRBJ2-2, with no clear D. Trimming took off 6 bases at V and 6 bases at J, with 8 bases between the two ends. In germline, CDR1 is MNHNY, CDR2 SVGAGI (reference sequence). The CDR3 is 12 residues long. The CDR3 DNA reads as TGTGCCAGCAGCCCGAAGCCCGGGGAGCTGTTTTTT. As protein: CASSPKPGELFF.

The chain recombines TRBV5-1 with TRBJ2-7; perhaps TRBD2 as D (5 bases). The CDR3 is 13 residues long. Between the trimmed V and J ends, which lost 5 bases and 2 bases, there was a span of 11 bases. Germline values: CDR1 SGHRS, CDR2 YFSETQ. Written as DNA, the CDR3 is TGCGCCAGCAGGGCCACCGGGGCCTACGAGCAGTACTTC. Amino acids: CASRATGAYEQYF.